This T cell receptor (beta chain) derives from a study of cytomegalovirus exposure and HLA in healthy donors. CDR1 and CDR2 (germline): ENHRY, SYGVKD. This CDR3 is built from 15 residues. V lost 2 bases and J lost 5; bases outside the gene matches: 5. Some clones are missing from TCRdb's copy, which holds only in-frame ones; the method was immunoSEQ multiplex PCR. The sample contains around 200,000 clones, around 80% of which appear only once. This TCR derives from a woman under 40 in good health and CMV-seronegative. This chain links TRBV10-3 with TRBJ2-1; TRBD2 agrees at 8 bases. Input material: PBMCs. CDR3 loop: CAISEPGLGDNEQFF. CDR3 coding DNA: TGTGCCATCAGTGAGCCGGGACTAGGGGACAATGAGCAGTTCTTC.